The present T cell receptor (beta chain) was sequenced within a study of Graves' ophthalmopathy and Graves' hyperthyroidism. On this clonotype: Its antigen is not known.

Pregnancy or lactation, uncontrolled infections and other autoimmune diseases were grounds for excluding patients. V was cut by 5 bases and J by 3 bases, with 14 bases left in between. Germline-derived CDR1 and CDR2 are SGDLS and YYNGEE. The CDR3 contains 14 residues. RNA transcripts were the template, and TCR beta CDR3 regions were amplified from them. HTBI primers were used in a first-round RT-PCR, which preceded a second-round multiplex PCR. TCRdb processed the multiplex PCR reads anew with MiXCR; each CDR3 protein has one entry. The table records 1 million to 1.3 million distinct CDR3 sequences, 35% to 40% of them present only once. The study, taken as a whole, reports: A 13-signature model separated ophthalmopathy from stable hyperthyroidism, reaching 85% to 90% sensitivity and almost 82% specificity cross-validated. Most expanded thyroid clonotypes above 0.001 frequency also appeared in blood.

The sample comprised peripheral blood or thyroid tissue (not recorded which). The clonotype comes from an adult man with Graves' hyperthyroidism. The rearrangement links TRBV9 to TRBJ1-1; D call uncertain. The CDR3 here is CASSLAPRDTEAFF. In DNA form, the CDR3 reads TGTGCCAGCAGTCTCGCCCCCCGCGACACTGAAGCTTTCTTT.